These 30 T cell receptor beta chains were sequenced from one sample in a study of cytomegalovirus exposure and HLA in healthy donors. 13 Jbeta primers and 60 Vbeta primers were used for the PCR. Data came from immunoSEQ multiplex PCR; TCRdb stores just in-frame clones and leaves some out. There are under 150,000 clones in the sample; 65% to 80% occur only once, and roughly 1.9% lies in the top ten. Material: PBMCs. These receptors were taken from a woman aged 40 to 55 in good health and CMV-seronegative.

The chain has TRBV27 and TRBJ1-2; perhaps TRBD1 as D (5 bases). In germline, CDR1 is MNHEY, CDR2 SMNVEV (reference sequence). V was clipped by 7 bases and J by 7 bases, with 16 bases between them. This CDR3 region has 13 residues. The DNA of the CDR3 is TGTGCCAGCACCTCGGTCCCGGGGGGTGGCTACACCTTC. The encoded protein is CASTSVPGGGYTF.

A note on this clone: The sample contains more than one DNA sequence encoding this CDR3. This chain connects TRBV18 to TRBJ1-2; TRBD1 is a possible D gene (6 bases). In germline, CDR1 is KGHSH, CDR2 LQKENI. The V and J ends lost 1 base and 0 bases respectively, with 15 bases between them. This CDR3 comprises 17 residues. In DNA, the CDR3 is TGTGCCAGCTCACCACGACCAGGGGAGAATTCTAACTATGGCTACACCTTC. It specifies CASSPRPGENSNYGYTF.

V and J are TRBV7-2 and TRBJ2-6; possible D gene TRBD1, 6 bases. The CDR3 has 16 amino acids. With 1 base removed from V and 0 bases from J, the gap between germline ends came to 7 bases. Germline V CDR1 and CDR2: SGHTA, FQGNSA. The chain's CDR3 is CASSLGGPSGANVLTF. In nucleotides, the CDR3 is TGTGCCAGCAGCTTAGGGGGGCCCTCTGGGGCCAACGTCCTGACTTTC.

This clone is a singleton in its sample. Other DNA sequences from this sample encode an identical CDR3 as well. CDR3 residues: CASSLDPGYQETQYF. The CDR3 coding sequence is TGCGCCAGCAGCTTGGACCCAGGGTACCAAGAGACCCAGTACTTC. This rearrangement joins TRBV5-1 to TRBJ2-5; D is perhaps TRBD1 (5 bases). The CDR3 has 15 amino acids. CDR1 and CDR2 from the germline V gene are SGHRS and YFSETQ. Trimming cost V 0 bases and J 0 bases, with 9 bases left between them. The full variable domain, in which reference TRBV5-1 and TRBJ2-5 provide the parts outside the CDR3, is KAGVTQTPRYLIKTRGQQVTLSCSPISGHRSVSWYQQTPGQGLQFLFEYFSETQRNKGNFPGRFSGRQFSNSRSEMNVSTLELGDSALYLCASSLDPGYQETQYFGPGTRLLVL.

The rearrangement joins TRBV7-9 to TRBJ2-7, with TRBD2 matching over 11 bases. With 5 bases clipped from V and 6 bases from J, the junction kept 9 bases outside the gene matches. Germline values: CDR1 SEHNR, CDR2 FQNEAQ (reference sequence). CDR3 length: 15 residues. CDR3 region: CASSQMTSGIFEQYF. The CDR3 coding sequence is TGTGCCAGCAGCCAAATGACTAGCGGGATATTCGAGCAGTACTTC.

The J gene is TRBJ2-5, the V gene TRBV18; 12 bases map to TRBD1. The CDR3 has 15 amino acids. Germline CDR1 is KGHSH and CDR2 is LQKENI. V lost 3 bases, J lost 11 bases, and 10 bases stayed unmatched. CDR3 region: CASSPTGQGAREQYF. CDR3 nucleotide sequence: TGTGCCAGCTCACCGACGGGACAGGGGGCGAGGGAGCAGTACTTC.

The chain links TRBV6-6 to TRBJ2-2; TRBD2 might be the D (5 bases). Trimming shortened V by 8 bases and J by 0 bases, and 16 bases separated the two germline ends. The CDR3 covers 16 residues. Germline V gives CDR1 MNHNY, CDR2 SVGAGI (reference sequence). CDR3 amino acids: CASWSRRLANTGELFF. The CDR3 DNA follows: TGTGCCAGCTGGTCTAGGAGGCTTGCGAACACCGGGGAGCTGTTTTTT.

This sequence joins TRBV6-1 and TRBJ1-6; D remains ambiguous. The CDR3 totals 15 residues. V was clipped by 0 bases and J by 6 bases, with 9 bases between them. From germline, CDR1 is MNHNS and CDR2 SASEGT. In nucleotides, the CDR3 is TGTGCCAGCAGTGAAGCGAGGCAGAGTAATTCACCCCTCCACTTT. The encoded protein is CASSEARQSNSPLHF.

Here the CDR3 reads CASSPPGVYEQYF. The CDR3 DNA follows: TGTGCCAGCTCACCACCAGGGGTCTACGAGCAGTACTTC. The V and J genes are TRBV18 and TRBJ2-7; D may be TRBD1 (5 bases). This CDR3 region has 13 residues. From germline, CDR1 is KGHSH and CDR2 LQKENI. Deletions cut 0 bases from V and 3 bases from J, with 6 bases between.

The V and J genes are TRBV5-5 and TRBJ1-5; 7 bases map to TRBD1. CDR3 length equals 17 residues. V dropped 4 bases and J dropped 0; count of bases not matched to a gene: 10. Germline CDR1 reads SGHKS; CDR2 reads YYEKEE (reference sequence). The CDR3 region is CASSGSTGSYSNQPQHF. As DNA, the CDR3 is TGTGCCAGCAGCGGATCGACAGGGTCTTATAGCAATCAGCCCCAGCATTTT.

This sequence joins TRBV7-6 and TRBJ2-3; D perhaps matches TRBD1 (6 bases). The germline V and J ends were trimmed by 5 bases and 4 bases, with 10 bases remaining between them. Germline-derived CDR1 and CDR2 are SGHVS and FNYEAQ. The CDR3 spans 13 residues. CDR3 DNA sequence: TGTGCCAGCAGCGCTAACAGGGCAGATACGCAGTATTTT. This translates into CASSANRADTQYF.

This clone has a single count. The chain employs TRBV9 and TRBJ2-1, with TRBD2 matching over 9 bases. CDR3 length equals 16 residues. Germline V gene data show CDR1 as SGDLS and CDR2 as YYNGEE. V was clipped by 4 bases and J by 9 bases; unmatched bases: 14. CDR3 DNA sequence: TGTGCCAGCAGCCCCTCCGGGGGACTAGCATTTAGTGAGCAGTTCTTC. Translated: CASSPSGGLAFSEQFF.

This clone was seen only a few times. The chain links TRBV6-5 to TRBJ1-2, with TRBD1 identical over 9 bases. Germline V gene data show CDR1 as MNHEY and CDR2 as SVGAGI. The CDR3 consists of 13 residues. V dropped 2 bases and J dropped 6; count of bases not matched to a gene: 1. The CDR3 protein is CASSYGTGNGYTF. The CDR3 DNA reads as TGTGCCAGCAGTTACGGGACAGGGAATGGCTACACCTTC.

V and J are TRBV27 and TRBJ2-5; D might be TRBD2 (5 bases). CDR3 length: 16 residues. The germline V gene encodes CDR1 MNHEY and CDR2 SMNVEV (reference sequence). The germline V and J ends were trimmed by 1 base and 4 bases, with 16 bases remaining between them. This chain's CDR3 is CASSLWPGSPRETQYF. The DNA of the CDR3 is TGTGCCAGCAGTTTATGGCCGGGGAGTCCCAGAGAGACCCAGTACTTC.

CDR3 amino acids: CASSLGTGGINEQFF. CDR3 sequence (DNA): TGTGCCAGCTCACTCGGGACAGGGGGAATCAATGAGCAGTTCTTC. The rearrangement links TRBV18 to TRBJ2-1; 11 bases map to TRBD1. Germline trimming cut 4 bases from V and 6 bases from J; bases unmatched to any gene: 5. The CDR3 runs to 15 residues. CDR1 and CDR2 from the germline V gene are KGHSH and LQKENI.

This rearrangement joins TRBV5-6 to TRBJ2-5; D perhaps matches TRBD2 (7 bases). Germline V gene sequence: CDR1 SGHDT, CDR2 YYEEEE. The length of the CDR3 is 14 residues. The V gene lost 3 bases and the J gene lost 4 bases, with 13 bases spanning the gap. The DNA for the CDR3 is TGTGCCAGCAGCTCCATAGGGGGGGGAGAGACCCAGTACTTC. The encoded protein is CASSSIGGGETQYF.

The chain joins TRBV6-6 to TRBJ2-1; 9 bases align to TRBD1. This CDR3 comprises 13 residues. The germline V gene has CDR1 MNHNY and CDR2 SVGAGI (reference sequence). Trimming removed 6 bases from V and 6 bases from J; junction bases left unmatched: 3. The CDR3 sequence: CASREQGANEQFF. The CDR3 coding sequence is TGTGCCAGCAGGGAACAGGGGGCCAATGAGCAGTTCTTC.

The chain uses TRBV9 and TRBJ1-1; D remains unclear. The CDR3 length is 15 residues. Trimming shortened V by 0 bases and J by 0 bases, and 9 bases separated the two germline ends. Germline loops: CDR1 SGDLS, CDR2 YYNGEE. The CDR3, as DNA: TGTGCCAGCAGCGTAGCCGGGTCCATGAACACTGAAGCTTTCTTT. This codes for CASSVAGSMNTEAFF.

The rearrangement links TRBV6-5 to TRBJ1-2, with TRBD1 matching over 9 bases. CDR3 size: 15 residues. Germline V gene lookup returns CDR1 MNHEY and CDR2 SVGAGI. Losses at the gene ends were 5 bases for V and 8 bases for J; bases not matched to a gene: 12. The CDR3 spells CASSPDGQGWQGYTF. For the CDR3, the DNA is TGTGCCAGCAGTCCAGACGGACAGGGGTGGCAAGGCTACACCTTC.

The chain links TRBV28 to TRBJ1-5; a possible D gene is TRBD1 (6 bases). Germline loops: CDR1 MDHEN, CDR2 SYDVKM. The ends were cut back, 6 bases at V and 4 bases at J, with 16 bases in the middle. The CDR3 length is 15 residues. The CDR3 spells CASRAPGTHNQPQHF. The CDR3 bases are TGTGCCAGCAGAGCCCCCGGGACACATAATCAGCCCCAGCATTTT. Full variable domain (remainder filled in from reference TRBV28 and TRBJ1-5): DVKVTQSSRYLVKRTGEKVFLECVQDMDHENMFWYRQDPGLGLRLIYFSYDVKMKEKGDIPEGYSVSREKKERFSLILESASTNQTSMYLCASRAPGTHNQPQHFGDGTRLSIL.

V and J are TRBV9 and TRBJ2-2; D is possibly TRBD2 (6 bases). V was shortened by 0 bases and J by 3 bases, with 9 bases between the two germline ends. This CDR3 is built from 15 residues. Germline CDR1 SGDLS, CDR2 YYNGEE. Here the CDR3 reads CASSVGGTYTGELFF. CDR3 in DNA: TGTGCCAGCAGCGTAGGTGGGACTTACACCGGGGAGCTGTTTTTT. The full variable domain, completed using reference TRBV9 and TRBJ2-2, is DSGVTQTPKHLITATGQRVTLRCSPRSGDLSVYWYQQSLDQGLQFLIQYYNGEERAKGNILERFSAQQFPDLHSELNLSSLELGDSALYFCASSVGGTYTGELFFGEGSRLTVL.

This chain joins TRBV2 and TRBJ2-3; 8 nucleotides line up with TRBD2. Germline CDR1 SNHLY, CDR2 FYNNEI. Germline trimming cut 8 bases from V and 4 bases from J; bases unmatched to any gene: 11. The CDR3 length is 15 residues. Here the CDR3 reads CASGIGGLVADTQYF. The CDR3 DNA reads TGTGCCAGCGGAATTGGGGGACTAGTCGCAGATACGCAGTATTTT.

V usage is TRBV27 and J usage is TRBJ2-1, with TRBD2 matching over 8 bases. The CDR3 is 18 residues long. Trimming cost V 1 base and J 1 base; bases outside gene matches: 9. Germline-derived CDR1 and CDR2 are MNHEY and SMNVEV (reference sequence). CDR3 region: CASSLWVSGVDSYNEQFF. CDR3 DNA: TGTGCCAGCAGTTTATGGGTTAGCGGGGTAGATTCCTACAATGAGCAGTTCTTC.

This clone was seen a handful of times. The chain combines TRBV9 with TRBJ1-2; 11 nucleotides agree with TRBD1. CDR3 size: 15 residues. Germline CDR1 and CDR2: SGDLS and YYNGEE. The junction had 4 bases not matched to a gene; V was cut back by 3 bases and J by 3 bases. The CDR3 here is CASSAPGQGDYGYTF. CDR3 nucleotide sequence: TGTGCCAGCAGCGCCCCGGGACAGGGGGACTATGGCTACACCTTC.

V is TRBV9 and J is TRBJ1-4, with a possible D match to TRBD1 (6 bases). Per the germline V gene, CDR1 is SGDLS and CDR2 is YYNGEE. This CDR3 has 16 residues. V lost 5 bases and J 8 bases, leaving 22 bases between the germline ends. CDR3 coding DNA: TGTGCCAGCAGTCCTTACACGGGGGGGGCGCGAGAAAAACTGTTTTTT. Translated, it gives CASSPYTGGAREKLFF.

The chain has TRBV6-5 and TRBJ2-2, with D perhaps TRBD1 (6 bases). Per germline, CDR1 MNHEY and CDR2 SVGAGI. The CDR3 is made up of 16 amino acids. V shed 0 bases and J shed 4 bases, with 12 bases lying between them. CDR3 DNA: TGTGCCAGCAGTTACTCCCCCGGGACATCCACCGGGGAGCTGTTTTTT. Translation: CASSYSPGTSTGELFF.

This chain joins TRBV5-1 and TRBJ1-5; D possibly corresponds to TRBD1 (5 bases). CDR1 is SGHRS, CDR2 YFSETQ, per germline. This CDR3 is 17 amino acids long. Trimming stripped 0 bases from V and 0 bases from J, with 13 bases between. The CDR3 reads CASSLVPTGYSNQPQHF. CDR3 sequence (DNA): TGCGCCAGCAGCTTGGTTCCAACAGGCTATAGCAATCAGCCCCAGCATTTT.

The CDR3 coding sequence is TGTGCTAGTGGTCCCCAGGGGGCGGGCGGCTACACCTTC. It specifies CASGPQGAGGYTF. The J gene is TRBJ1-2, the V gene TRBV12-5; 8 bases are a match to TRBD1. The junction had 7 bases not matched to a gene; V was cut back by 5 bases and J by 8 bases. The CDR3 runs to 13 residues. The V gene's germline CDR1 is LGHNT and CDR2 FRNRAP.

This clone turned up a few times. The chain links TRBV5-1 to TRBJ1-3, with a possible D match to TRBD1 (6 bases). The V end lost 4 bases, the J end lost 4 bases, and 15 bases lay between the germline ends. The length of the CDR3 is 15 residues. CDR1 SGHRS and CDR2 YFSETQ come from the germline V gene. The CDR3 region is CASSPPGTSGNTIYF. CDR3 coding DNA: TGCGCCAGCAGCCCTCCCGGGACATCGGGAAACACCATATATTTT.

The chain has TRBV11-2 and TRBJ2-7; 8 bases map to TRBD2. This CDR3 is 14 amino acids long. Per the germline V gene, CDR1 is SGHAT and CDR2 is FQNNGV. V lost 4 bases and J lost 6; bases outside the gene matches: 8. CDR3 sequence: CASSSLAAVSEQYF. CDR3 DNA: TGTGCCAGCAGCTCACTAGCGGCGGTTAGCGAGCAGTACTTC.